This TCR beta chain emerged from a study of cytomegalovirus exposure and HLA in healthy donors. The V gene lost 3 bases and the J gene lost 6 bases, with 12 bases spanning the gap. CDR1 and CDR2 from the germline V gene are SGHTA and FQGNSA. The CDR3 extends over 14 amino acids. The PCR used 60 Vbeta and 13 Jbeta primers. Profiling relied on immunoSEQ multiplex PCR, and the TCRdb table lists in-frame clones only, not all of them. The repertoire includes some 150,000 clones, 70% to 80% of them detected once, and roughly 9.7% sits in the top ten. This chain uses TRBV7-2 with TRBJ1-5; D may be TRBD1 (6 bases). This clonotype originated in a man aged 18 to 30 in good health and CMV-seropositive. Material: PBMCs. CDR3 residues: CASSFRGGGQPQHF. The DNA for the CDR3 is TGTGCCAGCAGCTTTAGGGGGGGTGGTCAGCCCCAGCATTTT.